The clone carrying this T cell receptor beta chain was counted many times. Its antigen remains unknown. This record belongs to a study of identical twins. All donors comprised healthy Caucasians. Study-wide results and caveats: Not following the same donors, the study drew its conclusions from cross-sectional statistical analysis.

Germline trimming cut 6 bases from V and 5 bases from J; bases unmatched to any gene: 9. The CDR3 is 15 amino acids. Template switching introduced a universal primer site, and the cDNA bore unique molecular identifiers. TCRdb processed the 5' RACE reads anew with MiXCR; each CDR3 protein has one entry. The data hold around 250,000 distinct CDR3 sequences, with 6.5% observed a single time. The same sample was also used in a study of T cells expressing NK-cell markers. That publication notes: All TCR beta repertoires analysed originated from sorted CD3+CD56+NKG2C+, CD3+CD56+NKG2C- and CD3+CD56-NKG2C+ T cells.

The clonotype was recovered from a woman in her late teens or twenties in good health. The chain is built from TRBV12-3 or TRBV12-4 and TRBJ2-3; 9 nucleotides align to TRBD1. The sequenced sample was CD8+ T cells sorted from blood. CDR3 in amino acids: CASRGGQGILDTQYF. CDR3 DNA sequence: TGTGCCAGCAGGGGCGGACAGGGGATTTTAGATACGCAGTATTTT.